This entry lists 23 T cell receptor beta chains sequenced from one sample in a study of T cells in Graves' hyperthyroidism and ophthalmopathy. Template material for amplifying TCR beta CDR3 regions consisted of RNA transcripts. TCR CDR3 underwent first-round RT-PCR with the HTBI primer set. Via MiXCR, TCRdb re-called the multiplex PCR reads, giving one row per CDR3 protein. The sample comprises hundreds of thousands of distinct CDR3 sequences, 18% of which are singletons, and approximately 15% rests with the top ten. The sample consisted of blood. All receptors come from a woman in her forties or fifties with Graves' hyperthyroidism that later progressed to Graves' ophthalmopathy.

This clonotype was detected only a few times. V is TRBV12-3 or TRBV12-4 and J is TRBJ1-5, with D hard to call. V was clipped by 5 bases and J by 2 bases, with 13 bases between them. The CDR3 covers 15 residues. The CDR3 protein is CASSPYFQGNQPQHF. Written as DNA, the CDR3 is TGTGCCAGCAGTCCCTACTTTCAGGGCAATCAGCCCCAGCATTTT.

The rearrangement joins TRBV19 to TRBJ1-2; maybe TRBD1 (5 bases). V shed 3 bases and J shed 6 bases, with 14 bases lying between them. This CDR3 comprises 14 residues. Germline V gene data show CDR1 as LNHDA and CDR2 as SQIVND (reference sequence). The CDR3, as DNA: TGTGCCAGTAGTATTCCGGGACGGCAGGATGGCTACACCTTC. Translated, it gives CASSIPGRQDGYTF.

This rearrangement joins TRBV9 to TRBJ2-2; 10 bases are shared with TRBD1. The CDR3 totals 18 residues. Germline loops: CDR1 SGDLS, CDR2 YYNGEE. With 0 bases clipped from V and 4 bases from J, the junction kept 9 bases outside the gene matches. The CDR3 loop is CASSVEWGQGTVTGELFF. In nucleotides, the CDR3 is TGTGCCAGCAGCGTAGAGTGGGGACAGGGGACGGTCACCGGGGAGCTGTTTTTT.

The V gene is TRBV3-1, the J gene TRBJ1-1; D not certain. V was shortened by 0 bases and J by 4 bases, with 9 bases between the two germline ends. The CDR3 runs 14 residues. Germline CDR1 and CDR2: LGHDT and YNNKEL (reference sequence). The CDR3 loop is CASSQELSVTEAFF. The CDR3 nucleotides read TGTGCCAGCAGCCAAGAACTGTCGGTCACTGAAGCTTTCTTT.

A few counts support this clonotype. V is TRBV3-1 and J is TRBJ1-5, with D unresolved. Per germline, CDR1 LGHDT and CDR2 YNNKEL (reference sequence). The V and J ends lost 0 bases and 6 bases respectively, with 9 bases between them. CDR3 size: 14 residues. CDR3 nucleotide sequence: TGTGCCAGCAGCCAAGATCTGAGAGTTCAGCCCCAGCATTTT. This translates into CASSQDLRVQPQHF.

This clonotype was seen once. The chain couples TRBV30 to TRBJ2-3, with D hard to call. Trimming took off 5 bases at V and 1 base at J, with 10 bases between the two ends. CDR3 size: 13 residues. The germline CDR1 and CDR2 sequences are GTSNPN and SVGIG (reference sequence). The CDR3 loop reads CAWAVIGTDTQYF. The CDR3 DNA reads TGTGCCTGGGCCGTCATAGGCACAGATACGCAGTATTTT.

There are many counts of this clonotype. The rearrangement uses TRBV7-9 and TRBJ2-1, with TRBD2 matching 12 bases. The J segment lost 9 bases and the V segment lost 5 bases, leaving 11 bases of the junction unmatched. The CDR3 length is 16 residues. CDR1 is SEHNR and CDR2 is FQNEAQ in the germline V gene (reference sequence). The CDR3 protein is CASSPLAGGHIIEQFF. DNA of the CDR3: TGTGCCAGCAGCCCCCTAGCGGGGGGGCACATCATTGAGCAGTTCTTC. Full variable domain (remainder filled in from reference TRBV7-9 and TRBJ2-1): DTGVSQNPRHKITKRGQNVTFRCDPISEHNRLYWYRQTLGQGPEFLTYFQNEAQLEKSRLLSDRFSAERPKGSFSTLEIQRTEQGDSAMYLCASSPLAGGHIIEQFFGPGTRLTVL.

This clonotype was counted many times. The chain employs TRBV2 and TRBJ2-1; 9 bases agree with TRBD2. Germline V lookup: CDR1 SNHLY, CDR2 FYNNEI. The CDR3 length is 14 residues. Trimming took 8 bases from V and 3 from J; bases not matched to a gene: 5. The CDR3 is CASEERGVYNEQFF. DNA of the CDR3: TGTGCCAGCGAGGAGCGGGGGGTCTACAATGAGCAGTTCTTC.

This clonotype occurred many times. This chain joins TRBV3-1 and TRBJ2-1; 9 bases map to TRBD2. The ends lost 1 base at V and 8 bases at J; junction bases unmatched: 9. The germline CDR1 and CDR2 sequences are LGHDT and YNNKEL (reference sequence). The CDR3 runs 16 residues. The DNA for the CDR3 is TGTGCCAGCAGCCAAGTCGGCGGGGGGGTGTACCATGAGCAGTTCTTC. This encodes CASSQVGGGVYHEQFF.

V is TRBV10-3 and J is TRBJ2-5, with 9 bases identical to TRBD1. This CDR3 region has 15 residues. After removal of 4 bases from V and 2 bases from J, the junction contained 5 bases not matched to a gene. Germline V gene lookup returns CDR1 ENHRY and CDR2 SYGVKD. CDR3 amino acids: CAISGTDRGQETQYF. DNA of the CDR3: TGTGCCATCAGTGGGACCGACAGGGGGCAAGAGACCCAGTACTTC.

The rearrangement uses TRBV6-1 and TRBJ1-3; no clear D gene. The CDR3 spans 16 residues. CDR1 is MNHNS, CDR2 SASEGT, per germline. Trimming removed 5 bases at V and 0 bases at J, with 14 bases between. CDR3 nucleotide sequence: TGTGCCAGCAGTCAGCGGGAGAGTAACTCTGGAAACACCATATATTTT. Its protein product is CASSQRESNSGNTIYF.

The sample holds a few counts of this clonotype. The J gene is TRBJ2-1, the V gene TRBV7-2, with 12 bases identical to TRBD2. There are 17 residues in the CDR3. Unmatched junction bases numbered 5, after V lost 0 bases and J lost 5 bases. Germline V gene data show CDR1 as SGHTA and CDR2 as FQGNSA. Here the CDR3 DNA reads TGTGCCAGCAGCTTAGCGCTCCTAGCGGGGGGGGACAATGAGCAGTTCTTC. This sequence encodes CASSLALLAGGDNEQFF.

This clonotype was detected many times. V is TRBV12-3 or TRBV12-4 and J is TRBJ2-3; 14 bases are a match to TRBD2. J gave up 4 bases and V 6 bases, and 18 bases lay outside the gene matches. CDR3 length: 20 residues. For the CDR3, the DNA is TGTGCCAGCAGCCCTGGGTCGGGACTAGCGGGGGAAAGCGTCCCAGATACGCAGTATTTT. It yields the protein CASSPGSGLAGESVPDTQYF.

This clonotype was seen more than once but under ten times. The genes are TRBV5-6 and TRBJ1-3; tentatively, D is TRBD1 (5 bases). From germline, CDR1 is SGHDT and CDR2 YYEEEE. Trimming stripped 4 bases from V and 4 bases from J, with 18 bases between. CDR3 length: 16 residues. CDR3 sequence reads: CASSLRGPSPGNTIYF. The CDR3, as DNA: TGTGCCAGCAGCCTCCGGGGACCGTCGCCAGGAAACACCATATATTTT.

This rearrangement joins TRBV10-3 to TRBJ2-3, with D tentatively TRBD2 (6 bases). Trimming cost V 10 bases and J 1 base, with 15 bases left between them. This CDR3 has 14 residues. Germline CDR1 reads ENHRY; CDR2 reads SYGVKD. As DNA, the CDR3 is TGTGCCACCTCTGGGGGGTCGGGCACAGATACGCAGTATTTT. This translates into CATSGGSGTDTQYF.

In this sample, this clonotype turned up many times. This rearrangement joins TRBV20-1 to TRBJ2-7, with 7 bases that match TRBD2. This CDR3 spans 13 amino acids. With V trimmed by 1 base and J by 5 bases, 5 bases remained unmatched. The germline V gene has CDR1 DFQATT and CDR2 SNEGSKA (reference sequence). CDR3 DNA: TGCAGTGCTAGAGCGGGAGGCATCCACGAGCAGTACTTC. Translated: CSARAGGIHEQYF.

The rearrangement uses TRBV14 and TRBJ1-2, with 9 bases that match TRBD1. With V trimmed by 3 bases and J by 4 bases, 15 bases remained unmatched. Germline loops: CDR1 SGHDN, CDR2 FVKESK. The CDR3 is 18 amino acids. The CDR3 nucleotides are TGTGCCAGCAGCCAGGGAATTTACCGGGACAGGGCCTTCTATGGCTACACCTTC. Translation gives CASSQGIYRDRAFYGYTF.

The J gene is TRBJ1-1, the V gene TRBV12-5, with a tentative D call TRBD1 (6 bases). Germline V CDR1 and CDR2: LGHNT, FRNRAP. V lost 6 bases to trimming and J lost 4 bases, with 12 bases between them. The CDR3 length is 13 residues. The chain's CDR3 is CASGNSGVTEAFF. Written as DNA, the CDR3 is TGTGCTAGTGGGAACTCAGGGGTCACTGAAGCTTTCTTT.

This clonotype was seen more than once but under ten times. Here the CDR3 reads CASSQATGNGEQYF. Written as DNA, the CDR3 is TGCGCCAGCAGCCAAGCCACAGGGAATGGCGAGCAGTACTTC. The V call is TRBV4-1, the J call TRBJ2-7; a weak D match, TRBD1 (6 bases). The CDR3 is 14 amino acids. Deletions cut 1 base from V and 6 bases from J, with 13 bases between. Germline lookup yields CDR1 MGHRA and CDR2 YSYEKL.

This clonotype was seen a few times. This chain links TRBV20-1 with TRBJ1-3; D is undetermined. V lost 3 bases and J 9 bases, leaving 15 bases between the germline ends. The V gene's germline CDR1 is DFQATT and CDR2 SNEGSKA (reference sequence). The CDR3 runs to 13 residues. The CDR3 DNA reads TGCAGTGCTAGTGGGCGCACAGCGGGCACCATATATTTT. Translated, it gives CSASGRTAGTIYF.

The genes are TRBV11-2 and TRBJ2-7, with D perhaps TRBD1 or TRBD2 (5 bases each). Trimming cost V 5 bases and J 1 base, with 15 bases left between them. The CDR3 length is 15 residues. In germline, CDR1 is SGHAT, CDR2 FQNNGV. The CDR3 region has the DNA TGTGCCAGCAGCCAGAGGGACCGTCTATCCTACGAGCAGTACTTC. This gives the protein CASSQRDRLSYEQYF. Filled out from reference TRBV11-2 and TRBJ2-7, the complete variable domain reads EAGVAQSPRYKIIEKRQSVAFWCNPISGHATLYWYQQILGQGPKLLIQFQNNGVVDDSQLPKDRFSAERLKGVDSTLKIQPAKLEDSAVYLCASSQRDRLSYEQYFGPGTRLTVT.

V is TRBV29-1 and J is TRBJ2-1; D uncertain. Germline lookup yields CDR1 SQVTM and CDR2 ANQGSEA. There are 10 residues in the CDR3. Between the trimmed V and J ends, which lost 7 bases and 9 bases, there was a span of 10 bases. The CDR3: CSAGGSEQFF. CDR3 nucleotide sequence: TGCAGCGCCGGTGGAAGTGAGCAGTTCTTC.

This clonotype was detected many times. This chain connects TRBV18 to TRBJ2-7, with 8 positions matching TRBD1. Per the germline V gene, CDR1 is KGHSH and CDR2 is LQKENI. The CDR3 length is 13 residues. J was trimmed by 5 bases and V by 5 bases; bases with no gene match: 5. For the CDR3, the DNA is TGTGCCAGCTCATCGCAGGACAGGGACGAGCAGTACTTC. Protein sequence: CASSSQDRDEQYF. Complete variable domain (other parts from reference TRBV18 and TRBJ2-7): NAGVMQNPRHLVRRRGQEARLRCSPMKGHSHVYWYRQLPEEGLKFMVYLQKENIIDESGMPKERFSAEFPKEGPSILRIQQVVRGDSAAYFCASSSQDRDEQYFGPGTRLTVT.